Listed here is a single T cell receptor beta chain. The source of the sample is a study of T cell changes during pregnancy in multiple sclerosis. The CDR3 is 15 residues long. Per the germline V gene, CDR1 is SGHTA and CDR2 is FQGNSA. The trim removed 1 base at V and 4 bases at J, leaving 3 bases unmatched. Repertoires were generated with immunoSEQ multiplex PCR, while TCRdb's copy carries only in-frame clones and drops some. Of about 50,000 clones listed, 92% are singletons. The sample here was CD4+ T cells from peripheral blood mononuclear cells, taken after pregnancy. J is TRBJ2-2 and V is TRBV7-2; 7 bases map to TRBD2. This clonotype was obtained from a female donor with multiple sclerosis, enrolled in a pregnancy study. CDR3 coding DNA: TGTGCCAGCAGCTTAGTTTCTAGCGGCACCGGGGAGCTGTTTTTT. Translation gives CASSLVSSGTGELFF.